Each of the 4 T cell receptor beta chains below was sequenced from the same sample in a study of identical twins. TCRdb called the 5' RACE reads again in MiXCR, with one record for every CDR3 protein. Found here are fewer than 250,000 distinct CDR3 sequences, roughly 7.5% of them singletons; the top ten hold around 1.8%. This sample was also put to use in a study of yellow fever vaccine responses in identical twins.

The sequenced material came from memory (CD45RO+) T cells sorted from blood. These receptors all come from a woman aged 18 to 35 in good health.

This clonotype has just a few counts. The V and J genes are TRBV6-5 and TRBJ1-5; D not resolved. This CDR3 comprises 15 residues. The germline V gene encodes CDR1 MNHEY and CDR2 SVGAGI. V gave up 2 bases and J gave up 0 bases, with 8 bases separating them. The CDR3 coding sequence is TGTGCCAGCAGTTACGGTAGGAATAGCAATCAGCCCCAGCATTTT. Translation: CASSYGRNSNQPQHF.

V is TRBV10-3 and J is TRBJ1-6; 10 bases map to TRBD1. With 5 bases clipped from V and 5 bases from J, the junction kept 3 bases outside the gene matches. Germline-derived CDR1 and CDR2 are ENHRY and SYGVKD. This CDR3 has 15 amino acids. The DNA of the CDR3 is TGTGCCATCAGTCGGGACAGGGGAAATAATTCACCCCTCCACTTT. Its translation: CAISRDRGNNSPLHF.

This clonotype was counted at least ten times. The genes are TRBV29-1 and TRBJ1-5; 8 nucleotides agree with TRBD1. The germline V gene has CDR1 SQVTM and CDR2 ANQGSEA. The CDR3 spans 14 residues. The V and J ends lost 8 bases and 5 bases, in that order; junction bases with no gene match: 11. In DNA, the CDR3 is TGCAGCCAGCCCGGGACAGGTCTCGATCAGCCCCAGCATTTT. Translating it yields CSQPGTGLDQPQHF.

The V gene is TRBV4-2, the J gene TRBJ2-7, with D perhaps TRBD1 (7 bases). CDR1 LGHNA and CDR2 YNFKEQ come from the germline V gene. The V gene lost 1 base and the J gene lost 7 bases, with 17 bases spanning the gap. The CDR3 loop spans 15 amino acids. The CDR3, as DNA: TGTGCCAGCAGCCAAGGCGGGACAGAGAGTAGGGAGCAGTACTTC. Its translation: CASSQGGTESREQYF.